The 18 T cell receptor beta chains reported below all come from one sample, sequenced in a study of response to subunit inactivated influenza vaccine. MiXCR was run by TCRdb on the RT-PCR reads, yielding one entry per CDR3 protein. Here the sample spans over 800,000 distinct CDR3 sequences, about 20% being singletons. The source material was PBMCs from blood, sampled 5 to 6 days after vaccination. The receptor source for this set is a man aged 45-60 years who received an inactivated influenza vaccine.

This clonotype was counted ten times or more. The rearrangement uses TRBV7-9 and TRBJ1-3; D gene unclear. CDR1 and CDR2 (germline): SEHNR, FQNEAQ (reference sequence). Between the trimmed V and J ends, which lost 4 bases and 0 bases, there was a span of 16 bases. The CDR3 spans 17 residues. The DNA of the CDR3 is TGTGCCAGCAGCTCCCCGACGGCGGACGACTCTGGAAACACCATATATTTT. Encoded protein: CASSSPTADDSGNTIYF.

Many counts were recorded for this clonotype. This chain connects TRBV28 to TRBJ2-7, with D possibly matching TRBD2 (5 bases). Trimming took 2 bases from V and 6 from J, leaving 14 bases between them. There are 14 residues in the CDR3. The germline gives CDR1 MDHEN, CDR2 SYDVKM. The CDR3 DNA sequence: TGTGCCAGCAGTTTAGGATACCTAGCTACCGAGCAGTACTTC. Amino acid sequence: CASSLGYLATEQYF.

CDR3 sequence: CASSPGPGLPMSSYNEQFF. Written as DNA, the CDR3 is TGTGCCAGCAGTCCTGGACCGGGACTACCTATGAGCTCCTACAATGAGCAGTTCTTC. The chain couples TRBV27 to TRBJ2-1; 7 nucleotides match TRBD2. Germline V gene sequence: CDR1 MNHEY, CDR2 SMNVEV (reference sequence). The CDR3 totals 19 residues. After removal of 5 bases from V and 0 bases from J, the junction contained 16 bases not matched to a gene.

This clonotype occurred a few times. The rearrangement joins TRBV10-3 to TRBJ1-2; D is undetermined. CDR3 length: 14 residues. In germline, CDR1 is ENHRY, CDR2 SYGVKD. With 7 bases removed from V and 3 bases from J, the gap between germline ends came to 15 bases. In DNA, the CDR3 is TGTGCCATCACCCCATCGAGTAGGGACTATGGCTACACCTTC. Encoded protein: CAITPSSRDYGYTF.

This CDR3 reads CASSSSSGLAGPRDTQYF. In nucleotides, the CDR3 is TGTGCCAGCAGTTCCTCCAGTGGACTAGCGGGCCCAAGGGATACGCAGTATTTT. The chain combines TRBV6-5 with TRBJ2-3; TRBD2 matches at 11 bases. Per the germline V gene, CDR1 is MNHEY and CDR2 is SVGAGI. The trim removed 4 bases at V and 6 bases at J, leaving 15 bases unmatched. There are 18 residues in the CDR3.

This clonotype was picked up many times. The chain carries TRBV7-8 and TRBJ1-1, with 8 bases aligning to TRBD1. The CDR3 has 14 residues. Germline lookup yields CDR1 SGHVS and CDR2 FQNEAQ. V lost 1 base, J lost 7 bases, and 5 bases stayed unmatched. CDR3 nucleotides: TGTGCCAGCAGCTTAGTTACAGGGGGTTTTGAAGCTTTCTTT. As protein: CASSLVTGGFEAFF.

CDR3 bases: TGTGCCAGCAGCCAAGATTTCGGCGGAGGTTCATATTCCGGGGAGCTGTTTTTT. Its translation is CASSQDFGGGSYSGELFF. This chain uses TRBV4-2 with TRBJ2-2; TRBD2 is a possible D gene (5 bases). The germline gives CDR1 LGHNA, CDR2 YNFKEQ. This CDR3 spans 18 amino acids. With 0 bases removed from V and 6 bases from J, the gap between germline ends came to 20 bases.

The V call is TRBV3-1, the J call TRBJ1-2; D remains ambiguous. CDR1 LGHDT and CDR2 YNNKEL come from the germline V gene (reference sequence). The CDR3 sequence is 16 residues long. Trimming took off 4 bases at V and 2 bases at J, with 17 bases between the two ends. CDR3 region: CASSRPGGRRNYGYTF. The CDR3 DNA is TGTGCCAGCAGCCGACCCGGAGGGAGGAGAAACTATGGCTACACCTTC.

This clonotype has a handful of counts. This sequence joins TRBV12-3 or TRBV12-4 and TRBJ1-5; D gene ambiguous. The CDR3 length is 15 residues. The V end lost 6 bases, the J end lost 5 bases, and 17 bases lay between the germline ends. CDR3 sequence reads: CASRVSSARDQPQHF. CDR3 in DNA: TGTGCCAGCAGGGTAAGCTCGGCCCGGGATCAGCCCCAGCATTTT.

This clonotype was detected a few times. The V call is TRBV5-4, the J call TRBJ2-2; D is unclear. V was shortened by 5 bases and J by 6 bases, with 20 bases between the two germline ends. There are 16 residues in the CDR3. Per germline, CDR1 SGHNT and CDR2 YYREEE (reference sequence). This CDR3 is CASSPLGSLASGELFF. Written as DNA, the CDR3 is TGTGCCAGCAGTCCGCTCGGCAGTTTGGCGTCCGGGGAGCTGTTTTTT.

This clonotype was observed a few times. V is TRBV12-3 or TRBV12-4 and J is TRBJ2-3; 7 nucleotides agree with TRBD2. The CDR3 is 15 amino acids. Trimming took 3 bases from V and 3 from J; bases not matched to a gene: 6. Here the CDR3 DNA reads TGTGCCAGCAGTTTTAGGCGGGGGAGGACAGATACGCAGTATTTT. As protein: CASSFRRGRTDTQYF.

The DNA of the CDR3 is TGTGCCAGCAGGGGGGGCGGGACAGTATTCCACGAGCAGTACTTC. Protein sequence: CASRGGGTVFHEQYF. The rearrangement uses TRBV28 and TRBJ2-7, with D perhaps matching TRBD1 (7 bases). From germline, CDR1 is MDHEN and CDR2 SYDVKM. Trimming removed 6 bases from V and 5 bases from J, with 20 bases in between. This CDR3 has 15 residues. Full variable domain (missing parts from reference TRBV28 and TRBJ2-7): DVKVTQSSRYLVKRTGEKVFLECVQDMDHENMFWYRQDPGLGLRLIYFSYDVKMKEKGDIPEGYSVSREKKERFSLILESASTNQTSMYLCASRGGGTVFHEQYFGPGTRLTVT.

V is TRBV6-2 or TRBV6-3 and J is TRBJ1-4, with 7 positions matching TRBD1. Trimming at V came to 6 bases and at J to 7 bases, leaving 17 bases not matched to a gene. CDR3 length: 17 residues. CDR1 and CDR2 (germline): MNHEY, SVGEGT. CDR3 region: CASSDYATGASGEKLFF. CDR3 DNA sequence: TGTGCCAGCAGCGACTACGCTACAGGGGCTTCGGGTGAAAAACTGTTTTTT.

The chain recombines TRBV20-1 with TRBJ2-5; D unresolved. The germline gives CDR1 DFQATT, CDR2 SNEGSKA (reference sequence). Trimming cost V 3 bases and J 1 base, with 12 bases left between them. The CDR3 is 14 residues long. The CDR3 protein is CSASLGSAQETQYF. CDR3 DNA sequence: TGCAGTGCTAGCTTAGGTTCCGCCCAAGAGACCCAGTACTTC.

This chain connects TRBV12-3 or TRBV12-4 to TRBJ2-1, with 11 nucleotides matching TRBD2. V trimming: 8 bases; J trimming: 6 bases; junction bases outside the gene matches: 9. This CDR3 contains 15 residues. CDR3 nucleotide sequence: TGTGCCAGCCGCAATAGCGGGAGGGCCCCCAATGAGCAGTTCTTC. Residues: CASRNSGRAPNEQFF.

This clonotype was counted a few times. The V call is TRBV27, the J call TRBJ2-7, with 8 nucleotides matching TRBD1. Germline assignment: CDR1 MNHEY and CDR2 SMNVEV (reference sequence). J lost 2 bases, V lost 0 bases, and 3 bases had no gene match. The CDR3 extends over 15 amino acids. As DNA, the CDR3 is TGTGCCAGCAGTTTATCGGCGACAGGGGCCTACGAGCAGTACTTC. Protein sequence: CASSLSATGAYEQYF.

This chain's CDR3 is CSVDTRRYGYTF. The CDR3 bases are TGCAGCGTTGATACCAGACGGTATGGCTACACCTTC. The chain uses TRBV29-1 and TRBJ1-2; no firm D call. Looked up from germline, CDR1 is SQVTM and CDR2 is ANQGSEA. The CDR3 is 12 residues long. The ends were cut back, 3 bases at V and 5 bases at J, with 10 bases in the middle. Filled out from reference TRBV29-1 and TRBJ1-2, the complete variable domain reads SAVISQKPSRDICQRGTSLTIQCQVDSQVTMMFWYRQQPGQSLTLIATANQGSEATYESGFVIDKFPISRPNLTFSTLTVSNMSPEDSSIYLCSVDTRRYGYTFGSGTRLTVV.

The CDR3 nucleotides are TGTGCCAGCAGACGGACAGGGGGCAGCACAGATACGCAGTATTTT. Protein product: CASRRTGGSTDTQYF. The J gene is TRBJ2-3, the V gene TRBV7-6; 11 nucleotides match TRBD1. This CDR3 region has 15 residues. Germline V gene sequence: CDR1 SGHVS, CDR2 FNYEAQ. V shed 6 bases, J shed 0 bases, and the junction held 2 bases outside the gene matches.